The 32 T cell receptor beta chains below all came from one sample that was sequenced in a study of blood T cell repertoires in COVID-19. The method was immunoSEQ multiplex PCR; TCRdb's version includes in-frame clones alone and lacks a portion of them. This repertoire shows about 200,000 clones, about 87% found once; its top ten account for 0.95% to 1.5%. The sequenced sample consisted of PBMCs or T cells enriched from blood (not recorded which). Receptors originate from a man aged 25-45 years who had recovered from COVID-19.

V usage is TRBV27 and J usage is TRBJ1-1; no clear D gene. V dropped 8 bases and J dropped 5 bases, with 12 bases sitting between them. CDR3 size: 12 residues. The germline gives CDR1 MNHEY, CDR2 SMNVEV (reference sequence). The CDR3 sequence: CASGPRGTEAFF. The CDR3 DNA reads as TGTGCCAGCGGACCCAGAGGGACTGAAGCTTTCTTT.

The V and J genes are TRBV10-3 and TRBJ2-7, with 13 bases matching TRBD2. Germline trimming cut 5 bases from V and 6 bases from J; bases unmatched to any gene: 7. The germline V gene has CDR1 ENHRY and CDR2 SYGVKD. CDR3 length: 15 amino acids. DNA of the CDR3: TGTGCCATCAGTAATGGAGGACTAGCGGGAGCCGAGCAGTACTTC. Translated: CAISNGGLAGAEQYF.

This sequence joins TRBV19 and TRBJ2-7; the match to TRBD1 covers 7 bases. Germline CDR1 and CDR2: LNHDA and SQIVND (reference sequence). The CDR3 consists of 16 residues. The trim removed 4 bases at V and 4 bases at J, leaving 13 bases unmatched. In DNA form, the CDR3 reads TGTGCCAGTAGTAAAACACGGACAGGTGGATTTTACGAGCAGTACTTC. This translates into CASSKTRTGGFYEQYF.

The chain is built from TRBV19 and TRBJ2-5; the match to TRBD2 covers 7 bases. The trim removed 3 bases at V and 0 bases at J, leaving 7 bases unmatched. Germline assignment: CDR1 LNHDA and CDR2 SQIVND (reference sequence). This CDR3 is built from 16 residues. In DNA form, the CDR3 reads TGTGCCAGTAGTATGGGGTTAGCGGGTTACCAAGAGACCCAGTACTTC. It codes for CASSMGLAGYQETQYF.

The CDR3 sequence is CASRPGFQETQYF. The CDR3 nucleotides are TGTGCCAGTAGGCCAGGGTTCCAAGAGACCCAGTACTTC. The J gene is TRBJ2-5, the V gene TRBV19; D is perhaps TRBD1 (5 bases). The CDR3 runs 13 residues. Germline V gene sequence: CDR1 LNHDA, CDR2 SQIVND (reference sequence). Trimming cost V 6 bases and J 1 base, with 9 bases left between them.

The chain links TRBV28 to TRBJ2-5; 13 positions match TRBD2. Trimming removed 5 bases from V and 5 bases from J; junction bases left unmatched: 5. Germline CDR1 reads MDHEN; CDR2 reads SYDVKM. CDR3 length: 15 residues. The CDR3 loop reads CASSPGLAGVETQYF. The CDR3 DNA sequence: TGTGCCAGCAGTCCCGGACTAGCGGGAGTTGAGACCCAGTACTTC.

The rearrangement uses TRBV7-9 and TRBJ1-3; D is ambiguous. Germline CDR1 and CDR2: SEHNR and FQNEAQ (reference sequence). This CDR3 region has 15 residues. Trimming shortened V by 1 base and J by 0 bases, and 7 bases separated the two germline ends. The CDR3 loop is CASSLGGNSGNTIYF. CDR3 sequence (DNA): TGTGCCAGCAGCTTAGGAGGGAACTCTGGAAACACCATATATTTT.

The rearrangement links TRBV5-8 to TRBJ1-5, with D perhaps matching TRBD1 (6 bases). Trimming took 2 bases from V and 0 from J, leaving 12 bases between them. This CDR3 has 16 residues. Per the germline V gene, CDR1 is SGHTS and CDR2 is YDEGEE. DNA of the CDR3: TGTGCCAGCAGCTTTACCGGGACAAATAGCAATCAGCCCCAGCATTTT. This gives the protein CASSFTGTNSNQPQHF.

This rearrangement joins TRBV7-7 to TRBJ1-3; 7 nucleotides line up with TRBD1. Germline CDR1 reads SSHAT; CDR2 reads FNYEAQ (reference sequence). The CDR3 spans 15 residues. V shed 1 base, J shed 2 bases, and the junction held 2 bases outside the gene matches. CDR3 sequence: CASSLGQGTGNTIYF. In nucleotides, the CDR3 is TGTGCCAGCAGCTTAGGACAGGGAACTGGAAACACCATATATTTT. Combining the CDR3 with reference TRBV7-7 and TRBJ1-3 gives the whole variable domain GAGVSQSPRYKVTKRGQDVTLRCDPISSHATLYWYQQALGQGPEFLTYFNYEAQPDKSGLPSDRFSAERPEGSISTLTIQRTEQRDSAMYRCASSLGQGTGNTIYFGEGSWLTVV.

The DNA of the CDR3 is TGTGCCAGCAGTGGGGGGGACGCAAGCTCTGGAAACACCATATATTTT. As protein: CASSGGDASSGNTIYF. V gene TRBV2 combines with J gene TRBJ1-3, with D maybe TRBD1 (5 bases). The CDR3 consists of 16 residues. Trimming pared 4 bases from V and 0 bases from J, leaving 13 bases between. The germline gives CDR1 SNHLY, CDR2 FYNNEI.

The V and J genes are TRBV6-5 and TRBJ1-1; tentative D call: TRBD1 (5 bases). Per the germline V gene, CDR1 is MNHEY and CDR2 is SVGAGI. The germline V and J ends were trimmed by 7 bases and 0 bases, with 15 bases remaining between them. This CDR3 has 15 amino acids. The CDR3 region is CASTKDGGMNTEAFF. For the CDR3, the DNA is TGTGCCAGCACTAAAGACGGGGGAATGAACACTGAAGCTTTCTTT.

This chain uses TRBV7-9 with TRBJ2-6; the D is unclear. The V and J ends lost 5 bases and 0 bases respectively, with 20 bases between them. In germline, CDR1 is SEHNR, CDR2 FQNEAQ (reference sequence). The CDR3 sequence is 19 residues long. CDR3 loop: CASSGNSLLSTSGANVLTF. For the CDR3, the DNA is TGTGCCAGCAGCGGAAACAGCCTACTTTCTACCTCTGGGGCCAACGTCCTGACTTTC. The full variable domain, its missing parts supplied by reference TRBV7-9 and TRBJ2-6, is DTGVSQNPRHKITKRGQNVTFRCDPISEHNRLYWYRQTLGQGPEFLTYFQNEAQLEKSRLLSDRFSAERPKGSFSTLEIQRTEQGDSAMYLCASSGNSLLSTSGANVLTFGAGSRLTVL.

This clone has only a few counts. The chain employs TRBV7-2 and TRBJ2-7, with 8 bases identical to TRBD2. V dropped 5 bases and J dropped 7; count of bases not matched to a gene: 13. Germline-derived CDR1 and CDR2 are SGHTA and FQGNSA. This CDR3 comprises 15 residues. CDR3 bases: TGTGCCAGCAGCACAGCCCCCGGGGGGGCCTGGGAGCAGTACTTC. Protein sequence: CASSTAPGGAWEQYF.

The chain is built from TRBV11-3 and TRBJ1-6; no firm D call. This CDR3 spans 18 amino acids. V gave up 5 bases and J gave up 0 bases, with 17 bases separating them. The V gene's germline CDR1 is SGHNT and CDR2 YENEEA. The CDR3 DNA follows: TGTGCCAGCAGCCCCGACCACGGCAGGCGCTCCTATAATTCACCCCTCCACTTT. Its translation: CASSPDHGRRSYNSPLHF.

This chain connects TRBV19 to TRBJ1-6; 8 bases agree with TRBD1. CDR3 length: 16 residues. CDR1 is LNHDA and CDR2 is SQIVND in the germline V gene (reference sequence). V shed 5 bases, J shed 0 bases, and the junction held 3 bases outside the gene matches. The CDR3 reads CASSPGTGSYNSPLHF. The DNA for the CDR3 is TGTGCCAGTAGTCCGGGGACAGGCTCCTATAATTCACCCCTCCACTTT.

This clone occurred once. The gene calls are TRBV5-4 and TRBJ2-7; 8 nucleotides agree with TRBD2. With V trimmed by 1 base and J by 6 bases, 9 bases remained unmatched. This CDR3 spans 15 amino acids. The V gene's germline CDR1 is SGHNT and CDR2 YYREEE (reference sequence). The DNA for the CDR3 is TGTGCCAGCAGCTTGAACAGCGGGGGTACTGGCGAGCAGTACTTC. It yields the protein CASSLNSGGTGEQYF.

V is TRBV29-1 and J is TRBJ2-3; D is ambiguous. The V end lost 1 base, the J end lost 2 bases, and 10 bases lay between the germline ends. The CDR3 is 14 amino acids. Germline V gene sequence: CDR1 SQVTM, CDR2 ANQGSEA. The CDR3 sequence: CSVEGGLFTDTQYF. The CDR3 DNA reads TGCAGCGTTGAAGGTGGCCTGTTCACAGATACGCAGTATTTT.

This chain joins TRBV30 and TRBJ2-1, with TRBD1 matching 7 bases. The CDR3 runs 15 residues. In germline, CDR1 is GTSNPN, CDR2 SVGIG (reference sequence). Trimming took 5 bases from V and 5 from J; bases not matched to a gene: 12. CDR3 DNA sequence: TGTGCCTGGGGGTTTAGAGGGGGCTGGGACAATGAGCAGTTCTTC. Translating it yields CAWGFRGGWDNEQFF.

CDR3 residues: CASRTGGSNQPQHF. CDR3 sequence (DNA): TGTGCCAGCCGAACGGGGGGTAGCAATCAGCCCCAGCATTTT. The V and J genes are TRBV6-5 and TRBJ1-5, with D possibly being TRBD1 (5 bases). Germline CDR1 and CDR2: MNHEY and SVGAGI. The CDR3 consists of 14 residues. V was cut by 8 bases and J by 0 bases, with 11 bases left in between.

The CDR3 loop reads CASSLDLAHYGYTF. CDR3 DNA sequence: TGTGCCAGCAGCTTAGACCTGGCCCACTATGGCTACACCTTC. The chain joins TRBV11-2 to TRBJ1-2; D remains ambiguous. Trimming cost V 0 bases and J 3 bases, with 8 bases left between them. This CDR3 comprises 14 residues. CDR1 SGHAT and CDR2 FQNNGV come from the germline V gene.

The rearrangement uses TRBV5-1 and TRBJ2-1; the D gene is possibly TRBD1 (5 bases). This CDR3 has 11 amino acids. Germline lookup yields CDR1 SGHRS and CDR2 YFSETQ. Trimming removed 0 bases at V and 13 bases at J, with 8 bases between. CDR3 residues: CASSLEQAQFF. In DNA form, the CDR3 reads TGCGCCAGCAGCTTGGAACAGGCTCAGTTCTTC.

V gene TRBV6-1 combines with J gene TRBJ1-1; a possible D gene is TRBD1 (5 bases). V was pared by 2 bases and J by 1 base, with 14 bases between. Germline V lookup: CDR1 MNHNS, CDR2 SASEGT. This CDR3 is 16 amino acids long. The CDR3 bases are TGTGCCAGCAGTGAAATCCGGGGGGGAGGGAACACTGAAGCTTTCTTT. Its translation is CASSEIRGGGNTEAFF.

This CDR3 reads CAWGSRLVYPGQYF. CDR3 bases: TGTGCCTGGGGTTCTCGCCTTGTGTACCCCGGGCAGTACTTC. The chain is built from TRBV30 and TRBJ2-7; D is unresolved. CDR3 length: 14 amino acids. In germline, CDR1 is GTSNPN, CDR2 SVGIG (reference sequence). Trimming left V 5 bases short and J 9 bases short, with 23 bases between.

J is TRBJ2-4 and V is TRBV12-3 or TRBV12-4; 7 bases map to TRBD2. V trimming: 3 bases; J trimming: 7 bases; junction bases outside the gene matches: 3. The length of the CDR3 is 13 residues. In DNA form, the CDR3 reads TGTGCCAGCAGTTTTGGGGGGGAGAACATTCAGTACTTC. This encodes CASSFGGENIQYF.

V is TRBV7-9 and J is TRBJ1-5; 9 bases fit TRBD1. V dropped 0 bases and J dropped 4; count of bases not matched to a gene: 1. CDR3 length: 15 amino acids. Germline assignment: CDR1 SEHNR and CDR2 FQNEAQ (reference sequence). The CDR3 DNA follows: TGTGCCAGCAGCTTAGCGGACAGGGGTAATCAGCCCCAGCATTTT. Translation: CASSLADRGNQPQHF.

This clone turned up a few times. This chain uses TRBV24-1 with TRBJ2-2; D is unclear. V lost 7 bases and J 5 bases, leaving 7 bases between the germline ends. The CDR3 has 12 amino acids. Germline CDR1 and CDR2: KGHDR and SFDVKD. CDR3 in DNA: TGTGCCACCAGCAGGTTTACCGGGGAGCTGTTTTTT. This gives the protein CATSRFTGELFF.

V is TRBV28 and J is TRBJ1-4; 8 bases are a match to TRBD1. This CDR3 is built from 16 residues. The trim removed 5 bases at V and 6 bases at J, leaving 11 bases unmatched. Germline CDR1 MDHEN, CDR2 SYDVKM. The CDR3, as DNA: TGTGCCAGCAGTACAGAATACAGGGGGTTGTATGAAAAACTGTTTTTT. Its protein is CASSTEYRGLYEKLFF.

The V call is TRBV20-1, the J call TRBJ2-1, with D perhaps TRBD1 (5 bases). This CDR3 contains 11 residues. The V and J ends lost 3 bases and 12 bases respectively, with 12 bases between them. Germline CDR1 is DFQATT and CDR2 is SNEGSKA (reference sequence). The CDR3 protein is CSASQGSAQFF. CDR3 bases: TGCAGTGCTAGTCAGGGTTCGGCGCAGTTCTTC.

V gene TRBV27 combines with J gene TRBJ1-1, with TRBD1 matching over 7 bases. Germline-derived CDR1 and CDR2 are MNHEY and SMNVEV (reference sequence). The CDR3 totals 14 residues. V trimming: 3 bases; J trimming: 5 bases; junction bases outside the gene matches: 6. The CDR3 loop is CASSFGQEGTEAFF. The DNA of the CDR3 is TGTGCCAGCAGTTTCGGACAGGAAGGGACTGAAGCTTTCTTT.

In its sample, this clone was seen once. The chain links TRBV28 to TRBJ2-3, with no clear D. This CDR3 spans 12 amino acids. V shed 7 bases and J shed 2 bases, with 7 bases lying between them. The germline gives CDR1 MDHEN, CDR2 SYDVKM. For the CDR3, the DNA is TGTGCCAGCAATGAGTTCACAGATACGCAGTATTTT. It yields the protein CASNEFTDTQYF.

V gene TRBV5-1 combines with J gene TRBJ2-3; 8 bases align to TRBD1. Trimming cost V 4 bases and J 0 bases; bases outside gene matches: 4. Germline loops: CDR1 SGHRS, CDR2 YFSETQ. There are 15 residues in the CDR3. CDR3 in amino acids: CASSEGTGSTDTQYF. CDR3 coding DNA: TGCGCCAGCAGCGAGGGGACAGGAAGCACAGATACGCAGTATTTT.

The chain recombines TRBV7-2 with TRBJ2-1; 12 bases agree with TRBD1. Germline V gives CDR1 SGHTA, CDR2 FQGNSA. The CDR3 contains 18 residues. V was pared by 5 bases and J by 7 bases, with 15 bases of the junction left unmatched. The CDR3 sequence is CASSLIKGQGAQLNEQFF. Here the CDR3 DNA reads TGTGCCAGCAGCCTTATTAAGGGACAGGGGGCACAATTAAATGAGCAGTTCTTC.